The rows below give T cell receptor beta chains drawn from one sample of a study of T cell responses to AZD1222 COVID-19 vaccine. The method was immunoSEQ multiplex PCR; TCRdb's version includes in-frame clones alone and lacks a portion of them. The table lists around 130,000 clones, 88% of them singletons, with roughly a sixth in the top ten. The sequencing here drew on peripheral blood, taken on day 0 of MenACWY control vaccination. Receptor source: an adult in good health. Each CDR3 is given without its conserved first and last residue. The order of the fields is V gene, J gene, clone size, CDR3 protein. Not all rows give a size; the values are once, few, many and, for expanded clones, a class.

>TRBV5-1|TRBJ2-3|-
ASSSHSGRAPDTQY
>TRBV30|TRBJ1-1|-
AWSGQVNTEAF
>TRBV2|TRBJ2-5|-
ASSGRETQY
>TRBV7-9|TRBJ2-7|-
ASSPDRYEQY
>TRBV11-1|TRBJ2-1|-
ASSLEGLAGYNEQF
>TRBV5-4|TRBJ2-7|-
ASSLAGGLFYEQY
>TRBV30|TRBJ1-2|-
AWSQQGASGYT
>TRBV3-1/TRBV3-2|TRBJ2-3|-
ASSQAASGRTDTQY
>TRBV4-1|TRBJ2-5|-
ASSPGGWGLADQETQY
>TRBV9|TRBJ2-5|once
ASSPGAISGRETHY
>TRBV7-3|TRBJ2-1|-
ASSKGGGYNEQF
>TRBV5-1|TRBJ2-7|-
ASSWGSYEQY
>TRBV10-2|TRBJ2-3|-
ASTGLGPDTQY
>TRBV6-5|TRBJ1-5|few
ASSYSGTGVQPQH
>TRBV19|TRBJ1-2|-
ASQTRGEGTWSGYT
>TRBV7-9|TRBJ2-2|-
ASSPGLTGTGELF
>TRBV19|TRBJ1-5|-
ASSPNAGAVQPQH
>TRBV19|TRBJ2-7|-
ASSASLAGGYEQY
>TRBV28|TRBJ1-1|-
ASRPPVGLGGTEAF
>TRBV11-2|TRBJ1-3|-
ASSSRRWGGEGNTIY
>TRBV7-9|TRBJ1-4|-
ASSSFRTALNEKLF
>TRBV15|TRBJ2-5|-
ATSTRQTGETQY
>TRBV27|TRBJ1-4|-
ASSLFGVGEEKLF
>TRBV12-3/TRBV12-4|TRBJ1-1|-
ASRTGGNTEAF
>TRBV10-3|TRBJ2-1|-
AIRGKGGMDNEQF
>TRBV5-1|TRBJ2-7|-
ASSLVFGLSYEQY
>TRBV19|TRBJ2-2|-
ASSIVGVSTGELF
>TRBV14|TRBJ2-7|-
ASSQDLGKYEQY